These 16 T cell receptor beta chains share one sample of origin, sequenced in a study of cytotoxic CD8 clonotypes in ibrutinib-treated CLL. Measured with immunoSEQ multiplex PCR; TCRdb has only the in-frame clones, and not every one. The sample has hundreds of thousands of clones, under 75% seen once. The material was PBMCs, obtained after 24 months of ibrutinib treatment. The receptors were sampled from a human donor with chronic lymphocytic leukemia.

The sample holds a few counts of this clone. V gene TRBV27 combines with J gene TRBJ2-7; 9 bases fit TRBD2. The CDR3 loop spans 13 amino acids. Per germline, CDR1 MNHEY and CDR2 SMNVEV (reference sequence). V was pared by 8 bases and J by 2 bases, with 4 bases of the junction left unmatched. CDR3 nucleotide sequence: TGTGCCAGCGGAGCGGGAGGAGCCTACGAGCAGTACTTC. Amino acids: CASGAGGAYEQYF.

This clone was counted between two and nine times. The chain couples TRBV9 to TRBJ1-2, with a weak D call TRBD1 (5 bases). This CDR3 is built from 13 residues. The V and J ends lost 0 bases and 8 bases respectively, with 11 bases between them. The V gene's germline CDR1 is SGDLS and CDR2 YYNGEE. The CDR3 spells CASSVVEGSGYTF. The DNA of the CDR3 is TGTGCCAGCAGCGTAGTAGAGGGGAGCGGCTACACCTTC.

The chain employs TRBV10-2 and TRBJ1-2; D ambiguous. This CDR3 is built from 13 residues. CDR1 and CDR2 from the germline V gene are WSHSY and SAAADI. Trimming pared 3 bases from V and 6 bases from J, leaving 11 bases between. This CDR3 reads CASSDHRLDGYTF. The CDR3 bases are TGCGCCAGCAGTGATCACAGATTAGATGGCTACACCTTC.

This clone was seen just once. The V gene is TRBV5-1, the J gene TRBJ2-7; no definite D call. Germline CDR1 and CDR2: SGHRS and YFSETQ. V was pared by 4 bases and J by 3 bases, with 8 bases between. The CDR3 runs to 12 residues. This CDR3 reads CASSLQSYEQYF. The CDR3 nucleotides are TGCGCCAGCAGCCTACAGAGCTACGAGCAGTACTTC.

V usage is TRBV28 and J usage is TRBJ2-7, with TRBD2 identical over 11 bases. Germline assignment: CDR1 MDHEN and CDR2 SYDVKM. The CDR3 has 16 amino acids. V lost 1 base, J lost 3 bases, and 5 bases stayed unmatched. The CDR3: CASSLSGTSGDYEQYF. CDR3 bases: TGTGCCAGCAGTTTATCCGGGACTAGCGGAGACTACGAGCAGTACTTC.

The J gene is TRBJ1-1, the V gene TRBV2; D unresolved. In germline, CDR1 is SNHLY, CDR2 FYNNEI. V was clipped by 8 bases and J by 0 bases, with 10 bases between them. The CDR3 runs to 13 residues. The CDR3 bases are TGTGCCAGCGTCGACGGGATGAACACTGAAGCTTTCTTT. Its translation: CASVDGMNTEAFF.

The chain links TRBV2 to TRBJ2-1, with D hard to call. The V and J ends lost 8 bases and 10 bases respectively, with 18 bases between them. The CDR3 runs 13 residues. Germline loops: CDR1 SNHLY, CDR2 FYNNEI. The chain's CDR3 is CASGPGISFEQFF. The CDR3 region has the DNA TGTGCCAGCGGACCCGGTATTAGCTTCGAGCAGTTCTTC.

This clone was counted a few times. The rearrangement joins TRBV11-2 to TRBJ2-5; 9 nucleotides align to TRBD2. V lost 4 bases and J lost 3; bases outside the gene matches: 3. Germline values: CDR1 SGHAT, CDR2 FQNNGV. The CDR3 sequence is 14 residues long. The CDR3 is CASSSGLAEETQYF. CDR3 coding DNA: TGTGCCAGCAGCTCGGGACTAGCAGAAGAGACCCAGTACTTC.

The rearrangement links TRBV27 to TRBJ1-2; D gene uncertain. The CDR3 consists of 16 residues. The germline V gene has CDR1 MNHEY and CDR2 SMNVEV (reference sequence). The V end lost 2 bases, the J end lost 0 bases, and 13 bases lay between the germline ends. Here the CDR3 reads CASSLKKDKANYGYTF. In DNA, the CDR3 is TGTGCCAGCAGTTTAAAGAAAGACAAAGCTAACTATGGCTACACCTTC.

The CDR3 coding sequence is TGTGCCAGCAGCCATACTCACATCGGGGACACCGACGAGCACGAGCAGTACTTC. It translates to CASSHTHIGDTDEHEQYF. The rearrangement joins TRBV4-2 to TRBJ2-7, with D maybe TRBD1 (6 bases). This CDR3 is built from 18 residues. The germline gives CDR1 LGHNA, CDR2 YNFKEQ. V was cut by 3 bases and J by 5 bases, with 26 bases left in between.

The chain has TRBV29-1 and TRBJ2-1; D call uncertain. This CDR3 is built from 11 residues. Trimming removed 1 base at V and 5 bases at J, with 3 bases between. Per germline, CDR1 SQVTM and CDR2 ANQGSEA. The DNA for the CDR3 is TGCAGCGTTGAAGCAGACAATGAGCAGTTCTTC. Its protein product is CSVEADNEQFF.

J is TRBJ1-4 and V is TRBV27, with 8 bases fitting TRBD1. The CDR3 sequence is 14 residues long. After removal of 8 bases from V and 7 bases from J, the junction contained 9 bases not matched to a gene. The germline gives CDR1 MNHEY, CDR2 SMNVEV (reference sequence). The CDR3 protein is CASGKDRDPEKLFF. CDR3 in DNA: TGTGCCAGCGGAAAGGACAGGGATCCTGAAAAACTGTTTTTT.

The chain has TRBV7-9 and TRBJ1-2, with 7 bases matching TRBD1. Germline CDR1 SEHNR, CDR2 FQNEAQ (reference sequence). This CDR3 comprises 15 residues. Germline trimming cut 9 bases from V and 3 bases from J; bases unmatched to any gene: 13. CDR3 residues: CASVDNRGSHYGYTF. In nucleotides, the CDR3 is TGTGCCAGTGTAGATAACAGGGGAAGTCACTATGGCTACACCTTC.

The rearrangement joins TRBV2 to TRBJ1-4; 9 bases match TRBD1. CDR1 is SNHLY, CDR2 FYNNEI, per germline. CDR3 length: 14 residues. The V gene end was trimmed by 8 bases and the J gene end by 7 bases; junction bases not matched to a gene: 8. CDR3 in amino acids: CASGIQGALEKLFF. The CDR3 region has the DNA TGTGCCAGCGGAATACAGGGGGCGCTTGAAAAACTGTTTTTT.

V gene TRBV7-8 combines with J gene TRBJ2-7, with unresolved D. V shed 4 bases and J shed 1 base, with 11 bases lying between them. CDR1 is SGHVS, CDR2 FQNEAQ, per germline. CDR3 size: 14 residues. The CDR3 DNA follows: TGTGCCAGCAGCTCCGCGTTGGCATCCTACGAGCAGTACTTC. It codes for CASSSALASYEQYF.

The CDR3 nucleotides are TGTGCCAGCAGTTACCCACCGGCAGGGGTGGCTTTCTTT. Its translation is CASSYPPAGVAFF. The chain has TRBV6-5 and TRBJ1-1; D may be TRBD1 (6 bases). With 2 bases removed from V and 11 bases from J, the gap between germline ends came to 15 bases. In germline, CDR1 is MNHEY, CDR2 SVGAGI. This CDR3 has 13 amino acids.